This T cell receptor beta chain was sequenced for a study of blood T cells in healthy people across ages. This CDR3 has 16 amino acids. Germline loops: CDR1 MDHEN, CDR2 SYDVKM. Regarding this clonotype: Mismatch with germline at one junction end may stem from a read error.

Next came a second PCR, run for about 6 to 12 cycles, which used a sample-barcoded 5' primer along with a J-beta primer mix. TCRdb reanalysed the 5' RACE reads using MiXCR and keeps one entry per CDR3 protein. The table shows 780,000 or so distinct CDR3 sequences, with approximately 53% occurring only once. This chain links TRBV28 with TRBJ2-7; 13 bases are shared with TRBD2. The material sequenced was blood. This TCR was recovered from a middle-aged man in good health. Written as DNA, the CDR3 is TGTGCCAGCAGTTTACCCGGACTAGCGGGAGTGTACGGGCAGTACTTC. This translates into CASSLPGLAGVYGQYF.